A selection of T cell receptor beta chains follows, all from one sample in a study of prognosis after radiotherapy for stage I lung cancer. TCRdb used MiXCR to reprocess the multiplex PCR reads, holding one entry per CDR3 protein. The sample has about 31,000 distinct CDR3 sequences, around 32% seen once; the top ten hold roughly a third. The sample in question was PBMCs, obtained before or after stereotactic body radiation therapy (not recorded which). The receptors come from a donor over 45 with non-small cell lung cancer. CDR3s include the opening cysteine and the closing phenylalanine or tryptophan. Fields, in order: clone size, D gene, V gene, J gene, CDR3 DNA, CDR3 protein. The D gene is left open where the match is weak. The size of a clone is reported for some rows only, either as once, few or many, or as a class for expanded clones.

clone_size: .
d_call: .
v_call: TRBV2
j_call: TRBJ2-3
cdr3_nt: TGTGCCAGCACCCCTGGGCGTTATCCCTTACTTTTCACAGATACGCAGTATTTT
cdr3_aa: CASTPGRYPLLFTDTQYF

clone_size: few
d_call: .
v_call: TRBV12-3/TRBV12-4
j_call: TRBJ1-4
cdr3_nt: TGTGCCAGCAGTTTAGCAGGGGCAACTAATGAAAAACTGTTTTTT
cdr3_aa: CASSLAGATNEKLFF

clone_size: many
d_call: .
v_call: TRBV4-1
j_call: TRBJ2-2
cdr3_nt: TGCGCCAGCAGGACCGAACATGGGAACACCGGGGAGCTGTTTTTT
cdr3_aa: CASRTEHGNTGELFF

clone_size: many
d_call: TRBD1
v_call: TRBV6-1
j_call: TRBJ1-1
cdr3_nt: TGTGCCAGCAGTGAGCCCGGGACAGATGAAGCTTTCTTT
cdr3_aa: CASSEPGTDEAFF

clone_size: many
d_call: .
v_call: TRBV3-1
j_call: TRBJ1-4
cdr3_nt: TGTGCCAGCAGCCAAGGGACCGCCAATGAAAAACTGTTTTTT
cdr3_aa: CASSQGTANEKLFF

clone_size: many
d_call: TRBD2
v_call: TRBV28
j_call: TRBJ2-1
cdr3_nt: TGTGCCAGCAGCCCTAGGACTAGCGGGAGTGATGAGCAGTTCTTC
cdr3_aa: CASSPRTSGSDEQFF

clone_size: many
d_call: .
v_call: TRBV6-5
j_call: TRBJ2-7
cdr3_nt: TGTGCCAGCAGTTTGACTGCAGCGAAAACGTACTTC
cdr3_aa: CASSLTAAKTYF

clone_size: many
d_call: .
v_call: TRBV29-1
j_call: TRBJ1-2
cdr3_nt: TGCAGCGTTGCAGGAAGCTATGGCTACACCTTC
cdr3_aa: CSVAGSYGYTF

clone_size: many
d_call: .
v_call: TRBV12-3/TRBV12-4
j_call: TRBJ2-2
cdr3_nt: TGTGCCAGCAGTTCGAACACCGGGGAGCTGTTTTTT
cdr3_aa: CASSSNTGELFF

clone_size: many
d_call: .
v_call: TRBV27
j_call: TRBJ2-1
cdr3_nt: TGTGCCAGCAGCCCCAGCGGAACCTACAATGAGCAGTTCTTC
cdr3_aa: CASSPSGTYNEQFF

clone_size: many
d_call: .
v_call: TRBV6-5
j_call: TRBJ2-5
cdr3_nt: TGTGCCAGCAGTTACGAAGTCCGGGGTTGGGACTTC
cdr3_aa: CASSYEVRGWDF

clone_size: many
d_call: .
v_call: TRBV7-8
j_call: TRBJ2-7
cdr3_nt: TGTGCCAGCAGCTCCGGCTTCCGCACCCCCTACGAGCAGTACTTC
cdr3_aa: CASSSGFRTPYEQYF

clone_size: many
d_call: TRBD1
v_call: TRBV6-1
j_call: TRBJ1-4
cdr3_nt: TGTGCCAGCAGGGGGGGACAGGAGAATGAAAAACTGTTTTTT
cdr3_aa: CASRGGQENEKLFF

clone_size: .
d_call: .
v_call: TRBV20-1
j_call: TRBJ2-5
cdr3_nt: TGCAGTGCTAGGAGTCCTGGGGGGACCCAGTACTTC
cdr3_aa: CSARSPGGTQYF

clone_size: many
d_call: TRBD2
v_call: TRBV5-1
j_call: TRBJ2-3
cdr3_nt: TGCGCCAGCAGCTTAGCAGCGGGAGGCACAGATACGCAGTATTTT
cdr3_aa: CASSLAAGGTDTQYF